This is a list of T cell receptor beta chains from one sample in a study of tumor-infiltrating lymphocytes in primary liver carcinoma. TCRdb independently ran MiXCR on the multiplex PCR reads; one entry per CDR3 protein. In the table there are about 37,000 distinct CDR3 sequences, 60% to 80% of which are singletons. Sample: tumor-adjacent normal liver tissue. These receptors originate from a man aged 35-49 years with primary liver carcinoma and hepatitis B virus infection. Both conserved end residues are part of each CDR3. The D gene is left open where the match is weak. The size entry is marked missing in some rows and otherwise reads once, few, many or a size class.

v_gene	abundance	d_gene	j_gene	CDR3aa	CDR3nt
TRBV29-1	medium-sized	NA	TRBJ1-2	CAREGGGEMGYTF	TGCGCTCGGGAGGGCGGCGGAGAAATGGGCTACACCTTC
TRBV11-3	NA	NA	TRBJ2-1	CASSWGPTHDEYFF	TGTGCCAGCAGCTGGGGACCGACCCACGATGAGTATTTCTTC
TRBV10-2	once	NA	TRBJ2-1	CASTDLAYNEQFF	TGCGCCAGCACCGACCTGGCCTACAATGAGCAGTTCTTC
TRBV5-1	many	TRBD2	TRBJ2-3	CASSSTSGRNTDTQYF	TGCGCCAGCAGCTCGACCAGCGGGAGAAACACAGATACGCAGTATTTT
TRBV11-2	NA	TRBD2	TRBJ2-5	CARSPSSIQGTVRESQYF	TGTGCCAGGAGCCCTAGCTCAATCCAGGGTACTGTGCGGGAGAGCCAGTACTTC
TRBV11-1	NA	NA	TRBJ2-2	CASSPSGGAPGDLFF	TGTGCCAGTAGCCCCTCTGGGGGCGCACCCGGGGACCTGTTTTTT
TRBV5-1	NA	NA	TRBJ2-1	CASSSGQTYNEQFF	TGCGCCAGCAGCTCGGGCCAAACATATAATGAGCAGTTCTTC
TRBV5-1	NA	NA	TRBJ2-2	CASSRDGTGELFF	TGCGCCAGCAGCCGAGACGGCACCGGGGAGCTGTTTTTT
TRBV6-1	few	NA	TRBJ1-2	CAIRPLIQSYGYTF	TGTGCCATCAGGCCACTGATCCAAAGCTATGGCTACACCTTC
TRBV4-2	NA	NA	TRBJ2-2	CDSNPERSTGELFF	TGTGACAGCAACCCGGAACGTTCCACCGGGGAGCTGTTTTTT
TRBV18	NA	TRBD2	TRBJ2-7	CASSSWASGSGEQYF	TGTGCCAGCTCCTCATGGGCTAGCGGGAGTGGCGAGCAGTACTTC